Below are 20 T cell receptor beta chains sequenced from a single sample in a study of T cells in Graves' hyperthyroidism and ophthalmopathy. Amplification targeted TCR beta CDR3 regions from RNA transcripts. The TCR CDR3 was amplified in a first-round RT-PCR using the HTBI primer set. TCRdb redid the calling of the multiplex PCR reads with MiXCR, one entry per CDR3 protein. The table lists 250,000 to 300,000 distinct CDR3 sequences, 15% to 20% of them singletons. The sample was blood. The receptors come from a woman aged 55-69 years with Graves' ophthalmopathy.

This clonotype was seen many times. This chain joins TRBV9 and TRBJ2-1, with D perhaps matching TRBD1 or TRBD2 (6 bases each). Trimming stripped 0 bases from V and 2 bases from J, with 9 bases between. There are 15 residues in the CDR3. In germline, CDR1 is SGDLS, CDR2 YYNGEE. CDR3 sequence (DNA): TGTGCCAGCAGCGTAGGGGGGGCAACCTACAATGAGCAGTTCTTC. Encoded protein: CASSVGGATYNEQFF.

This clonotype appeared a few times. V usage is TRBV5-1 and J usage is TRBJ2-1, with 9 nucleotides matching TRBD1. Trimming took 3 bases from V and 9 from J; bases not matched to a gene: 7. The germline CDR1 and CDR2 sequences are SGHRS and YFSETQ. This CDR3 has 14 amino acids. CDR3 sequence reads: CASSYDGTGFEQFF. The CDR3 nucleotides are TGCGCCAGCAGCTACGATGGGACAGGGTTTGAGCAGTTCTTC.

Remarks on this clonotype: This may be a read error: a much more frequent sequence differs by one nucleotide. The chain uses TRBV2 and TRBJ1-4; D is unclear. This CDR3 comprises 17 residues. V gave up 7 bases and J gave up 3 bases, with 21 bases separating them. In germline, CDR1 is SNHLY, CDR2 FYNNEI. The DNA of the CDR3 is TGTGCCAGCACGCCCCGGCCCGGGAGGTCGGCTAATGAAAAACTGTTTTTT. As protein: CASTPRPGRSANEKLFF.

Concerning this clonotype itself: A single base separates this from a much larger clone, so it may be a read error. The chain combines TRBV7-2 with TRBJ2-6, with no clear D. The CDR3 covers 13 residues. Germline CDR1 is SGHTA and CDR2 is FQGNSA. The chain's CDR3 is CASSSFGANVPTF. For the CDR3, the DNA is TGTGCCAGCAGCTCGTTCGGCGCCAACGTCCCGACTTTC.

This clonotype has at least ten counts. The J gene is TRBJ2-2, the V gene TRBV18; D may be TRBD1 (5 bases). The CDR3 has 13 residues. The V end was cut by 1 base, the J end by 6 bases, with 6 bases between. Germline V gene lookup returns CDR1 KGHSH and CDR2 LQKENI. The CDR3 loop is CASSPRGAGELFF. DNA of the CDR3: TGTGCCAGCTCACCACGGGGCGCCGGGGAGCTGTTTTTT.

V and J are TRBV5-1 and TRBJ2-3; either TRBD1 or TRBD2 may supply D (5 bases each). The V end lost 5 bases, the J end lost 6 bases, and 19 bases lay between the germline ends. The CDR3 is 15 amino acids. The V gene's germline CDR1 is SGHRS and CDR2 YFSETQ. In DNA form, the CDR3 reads TGCGCCAGCAGAGATGCCGGGACGGCGACCGATACGCAGTATTTT. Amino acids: CASRDAGTATDTQYF. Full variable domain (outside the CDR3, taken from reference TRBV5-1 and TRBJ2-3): KAGVTQTPRYLIKTRGQQVTLSCSPISGHRSVSWYQQTPGQGLQFLFEYFSETQRNKGNFPGRFSGRQFSNSRSEMNVSTLELGDSALYLCASRDAGTATDTQYFGPGTRLTVL.

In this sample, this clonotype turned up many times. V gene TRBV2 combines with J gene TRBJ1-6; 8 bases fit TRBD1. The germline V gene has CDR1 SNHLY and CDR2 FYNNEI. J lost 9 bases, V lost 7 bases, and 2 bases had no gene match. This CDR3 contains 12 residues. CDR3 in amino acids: CASTDRGSPLHF. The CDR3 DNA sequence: TGTGCCAGCACAGACAGGGGTTCACCCCTCCACTTT.

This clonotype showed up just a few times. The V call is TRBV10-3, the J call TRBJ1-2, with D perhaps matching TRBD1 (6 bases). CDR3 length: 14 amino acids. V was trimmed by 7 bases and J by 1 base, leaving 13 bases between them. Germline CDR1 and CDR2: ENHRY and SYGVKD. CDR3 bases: TGTGCCATCACGGCGGACAGCCTTAACTATGGCTACACCTTC. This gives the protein CAITADSLNYGYTF.

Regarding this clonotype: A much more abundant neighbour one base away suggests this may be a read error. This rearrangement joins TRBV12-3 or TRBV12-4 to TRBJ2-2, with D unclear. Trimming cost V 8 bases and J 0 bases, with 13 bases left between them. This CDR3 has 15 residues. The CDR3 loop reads CASRLGGTNTGELFF. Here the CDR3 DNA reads TGTGCCAGCCGTCTGGGCGGAACGAACACCGGGGAGCTGTTTTTT.

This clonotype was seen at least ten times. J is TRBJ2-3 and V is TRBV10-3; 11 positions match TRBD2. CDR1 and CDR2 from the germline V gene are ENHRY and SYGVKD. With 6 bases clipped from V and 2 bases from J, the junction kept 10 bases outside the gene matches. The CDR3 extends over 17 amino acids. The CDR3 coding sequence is TGTGCCATCAGCATGGGGACTAGCGGAAAGACCACAGATACGCAGTATTTT. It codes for CAISMGTSGKTTDTQYF.

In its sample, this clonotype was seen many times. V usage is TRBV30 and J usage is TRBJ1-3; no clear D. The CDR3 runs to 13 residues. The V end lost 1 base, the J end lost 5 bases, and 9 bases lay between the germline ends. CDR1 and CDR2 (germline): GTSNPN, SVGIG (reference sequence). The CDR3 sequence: CAWSATPRNTIYF. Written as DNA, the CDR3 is TGTGCCTGGAGTGCCACTCCTCGAAACACCATATATTTT. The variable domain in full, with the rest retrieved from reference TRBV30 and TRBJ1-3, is SQTIHQWPATLVQPVGSPLSLECTVEGTSNPNLYWYRQAAGRGLQLLFYSVGIGQISSEVPQNLSASRPQDRQFILSSKKLLLSDSGFYLCAWSATPRNTIYFGEGSWLTVV.

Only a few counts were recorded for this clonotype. Written as DNA, the CDR3 is TGTGCCAGCGCCATAAGCGGGAGGCATGAGCAGTTCTTC. Translated: CASAISGRHEQFF. V usage is TRBV6-1 and J usage is TRBJ2-1, with 9 nucleotides matching TRBD2. This CDR3 is 13 amino acids long. V gave up 8 bases and J gave up 8 bases; unmatched junction bases: 7. Germline V gene data show CDR1 as MNHNS and CDR2 as SASEGT.

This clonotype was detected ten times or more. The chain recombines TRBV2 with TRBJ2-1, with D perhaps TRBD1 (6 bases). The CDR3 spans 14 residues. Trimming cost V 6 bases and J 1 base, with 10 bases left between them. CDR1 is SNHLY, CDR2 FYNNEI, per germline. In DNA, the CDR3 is TGTGCCAGCAGACAGGGCGTATCCTACAATGAGCAGTTCTTC. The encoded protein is CASRQGVSYNEQFF.

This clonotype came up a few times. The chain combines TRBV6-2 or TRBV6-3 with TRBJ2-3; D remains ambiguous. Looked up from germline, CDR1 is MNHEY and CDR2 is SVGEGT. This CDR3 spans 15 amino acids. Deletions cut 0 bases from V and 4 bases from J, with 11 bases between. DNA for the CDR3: TGTGCCAGCAGTTACTCGAATTATGCGGCAGATACGCAGTATTTT. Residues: CASSYSNYAADTQYF.

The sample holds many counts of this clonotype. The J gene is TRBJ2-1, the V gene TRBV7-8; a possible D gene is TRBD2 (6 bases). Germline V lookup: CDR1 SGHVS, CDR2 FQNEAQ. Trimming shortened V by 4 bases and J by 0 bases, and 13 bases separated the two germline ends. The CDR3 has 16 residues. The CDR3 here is CASSSIGDFSYNEQFF. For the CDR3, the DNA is TGTGCCAGCAGCTCGATAGGGGACTTCTCCTACAATGAGCAGTTCTTC.

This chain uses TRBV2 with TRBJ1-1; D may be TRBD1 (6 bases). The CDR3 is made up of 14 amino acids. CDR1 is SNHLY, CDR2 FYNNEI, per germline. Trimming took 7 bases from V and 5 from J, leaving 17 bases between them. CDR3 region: CASMGARFGTEAFF. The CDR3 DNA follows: TGTGCCAGCATGGGGGCGCGGTTCGGGACTGAAGCTTTCTTT.

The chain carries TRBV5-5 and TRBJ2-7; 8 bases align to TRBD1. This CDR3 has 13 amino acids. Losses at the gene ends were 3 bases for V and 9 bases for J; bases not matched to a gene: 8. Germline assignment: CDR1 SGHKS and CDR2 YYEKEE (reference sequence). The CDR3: CASSWTGNPRQYF. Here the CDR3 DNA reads TGTGCCAGCAGCTGGACAGGGAACCCTCGGCAGTACTTC.

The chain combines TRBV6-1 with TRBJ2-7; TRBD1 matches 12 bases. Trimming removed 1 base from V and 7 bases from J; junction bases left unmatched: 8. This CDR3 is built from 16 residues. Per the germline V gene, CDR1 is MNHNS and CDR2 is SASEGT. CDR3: CASSEEGTGGSWEQYF. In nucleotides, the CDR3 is TGTGCCAGCAGTGAAGAGGGGACAGGGGGCTCGTGGGAGCAGTACTTC.

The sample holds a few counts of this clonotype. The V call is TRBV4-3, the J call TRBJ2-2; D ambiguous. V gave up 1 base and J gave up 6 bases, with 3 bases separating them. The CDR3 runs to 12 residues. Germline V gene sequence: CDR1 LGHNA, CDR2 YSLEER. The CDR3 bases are TGCGCCAGCAGCCAAGGATCCGGGGAGCTGTTTTTT. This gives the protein CASSQGSGELFF.

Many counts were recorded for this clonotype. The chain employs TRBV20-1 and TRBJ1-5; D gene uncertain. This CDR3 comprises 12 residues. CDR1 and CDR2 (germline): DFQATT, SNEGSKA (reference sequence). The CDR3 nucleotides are TGCGTGGTGGGCAGTAGCAATCAGCCCCAGCATTTT. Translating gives CVVGSSNQPQHF.